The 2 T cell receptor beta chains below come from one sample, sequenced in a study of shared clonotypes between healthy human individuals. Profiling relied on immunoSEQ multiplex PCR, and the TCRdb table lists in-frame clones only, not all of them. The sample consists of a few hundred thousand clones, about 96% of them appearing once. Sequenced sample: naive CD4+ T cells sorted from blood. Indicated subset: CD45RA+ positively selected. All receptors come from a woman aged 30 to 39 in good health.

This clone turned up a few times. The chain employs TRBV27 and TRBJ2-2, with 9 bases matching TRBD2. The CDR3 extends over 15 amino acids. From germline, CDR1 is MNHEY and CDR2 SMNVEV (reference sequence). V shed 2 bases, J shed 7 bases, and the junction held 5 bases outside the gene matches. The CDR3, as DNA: TGTGCCAGCAGTTTAGCGGGAGGGCGTGGCGGGGAGCTGTTTTTT. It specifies CASSLAGGRGGELFF.

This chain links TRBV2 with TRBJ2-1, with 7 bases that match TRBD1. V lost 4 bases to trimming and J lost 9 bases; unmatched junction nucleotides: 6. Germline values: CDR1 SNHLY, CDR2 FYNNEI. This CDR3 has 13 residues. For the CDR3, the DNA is TGTGCCAGCAGTGGAGAGACAGGGTTTGAGCAGTTCTTC. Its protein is CASSGETGFEQFF.